This T cell receptor beta chain was captured by sequencing in a study of human T cells and chemical hapten exposure. On the study more broadly: Diphenylcyclopropenone was applied weekly to patients' scalps across the roughly 23-week study.

As for time point: patch test 1, 2 weeks after DPC sensitization. As for treatment: therapeutic diphenylcyclopropenone sensitization with weekly scalp DPC. The table lists this clonotype with many counts. TCRdb processed the RACE reads anew with MiXCR; each CDR3 protein has one entry. The data contain some 180,000 distinct CDR3 sequences, 20% to 25% of them seen just once; the ten biggest clones take up roughly 6.7%. This sample comprised whole blood, obtained in connection with sensitization to the hapten diphenylcyclopropenone (DPC). The clonotype was recovered from a woman aged 45-65 years with alopecia areata. Some clones in this sample may be carry-over from other donors' samples.

The CDR3 here is CSAPRQGFDNSPLHF. CDR3 in DNA: TGCAGTGCTCCCCGACAGGGTTTTGATAATTCACCCCTCCACTTT. The chain couples TRBV20-1 to TRBJ1-6; TRBD1 agrees at 7 bases. The CDR3 covers 15 residues. The V and J ends lost 5 bases and 5 bases, in that order; junction bases with no gene match: 9. Germline CDR1 and CDR2: DFQATT and SNEGSKA (reference sequence).